The source of this TCR beta chain is a study of blood T cell repertoires in COVID-19. Trimming shortened V by 5 bases and J by 0 bases, and 11 bases separated the two germline ends. This CDR3 region has 16 residues. Looked up from germline, CDR1 is SGHAT and CDR2 is FQDESV (reference sequence). Measured with immunoSEQ multiplex PCR; TCRdb has only the in-frame clones, and not every one. The sample holds 250,000 or so clones, approximately 86% seen once. The receptor was derived from a woman in her fifties or sixties who had recovered from COVID-19. Sequencing was done on a sample of PBMCs or T cells enriched from blood (not recorded which). The chain couples TRBV11-1 to TRBJ2-6; D may be TRBD1 (6 bases). Here the CDR3 reads CASSPRGYSGANVLTF. The CDR3 region has the DNA TGTGCCAGCAGCCCTAGGGGGTACTCTGGGGCCAACGTCCTGACTTTC.